The present entry profiles one T cell receptor beta chain with its context. Its antigen remains unknown. Data came from immunoSEQ multiplex PCR; TCRdb stores just in-frame clones and leaves some out. Of 75,000 to 100,000 clones listed, 70% to 80% are singletons. The data belong to a study of glioma-infiltrating T cells after dendritic cell vaccination. Whole-study results and caveats: Estimated pretreatment TIL content predicted outcome after dendritic cell vaccination.

The receptor's source is a human donor with glioblastoma. The sequencing here drew on blood, taken before dendritic cell vaccination.

This CDR3 reads CASSSAGTGGEKLFF. For the CDR3, the DNA is TGTGCCAGCAGTTCGGCCGGGACAGGGGGTGAAAAACTGTTTTTT. V usage is TRBV6-5 and J usage is TRBJ1-4, with 11 bases aligning to TRBD1. CDR1 is MNHEY and CDR2 is SVGAGI in the germline V gene. The CDR3 runs 15 residues. V shed 4 bases, J shed 7 bases, and the junction held 5 bases outside the gene matches.